This T cell receptor (beta chain) was retrieved from a study of cytomegalovirus exposure and HLA in healthy donors. Study-wide points: Later analysis reportedly placed an Asian-associated ancestry cluster below the roughly 700-donor mean in N-insertions. It has been reported that TCR beta sequences accurately predicted the HLA-A and HLA-B alleles of most subjects. Reports described diagnosis of cytomegalovirus status by the classifier as highly specific and sensitive.

With regard to this clone: What it recognizes is unknown.

In the PCR, 60 Vbeta and 13 Jbeta primers were used. Clones were sequenced by immunoSEQ multiplex PCR, and TCRdb holds only the in-frame ones, with some missing. The table gives roughly 75,000 clones; the top ten clones make up under 0.9% of it. The V gene's germline CDR1 is MNHEY and CDR2 SMNVEV (reference sequence). The CDR3 is made up of 12 amino acids. Trimming took 6 bases from V and 7 from J, leaving 12 bases between them. The chain is built from TRBV27 and TRBJ1-1; D is unresolved. The TCR originated in a boy aged 10-17 years in good health and CMV-seronegative. What was sequenced was PBMCs. This chain's CDR3 is CASSANSFEAFF. The CDR3 coding sequence is TGTGCCAGCAGCGCAAACAGTTTTGAAGCTTTCTTT.